These 29 T cell receptor beta chains were all obtained from the same sample, sequenced in a study of blood T cells in healthy people across ages. For the second PCR, which ran for about 7 to 11 cycles, a sample-barcoded 5' primer and a J-beta primer mix were used. One entry per CDR3 protein results from TCRdb running MiXCR on the 5' RACE reads. This table has some 710,000 distinct CDR3 sequences, over 20% appearing once. The sequenced sample consisted of blood. These receptors were collected from a man in his 70s in good health.

A few counts support this clonotype. The chain links TRBV7-2 to TRBJ2-5; D is perhaps TRBD2 (6 bases). The CDR3 is made up of 14 amino acids. The germline V gene has CDR1 SGHTA and CDR2 FQGNSA. The ends were cut back, 3 bases at V and 2 bases at J, with 10 bases in the middle. Here the CDR3 reads CASSFSGVQETQYF. CDR3 coding DNA: TGTGCCAGCAGCTTCTCGGGGGTACAAGAGACCCAGTACTTC.

This clonotype was counted a few times. The rearrangement links TRBV10-3 to TRBJ2-3; maybe TRBD2 (5 bases). V was cut by 5 bases and J by 4 bases, with 7 bases left in between. This CDR3 is built from 12 residues. From germline, CDR1 is ENHRY and CDR2 SYGVKD. CDR3 nucleotide sequence: TGTGCCATCAGTCCGGGATCAGATACGCAGTATTTT. Translating gives CAISPGSDTQYF.

V usage is TRBV12-3 or TRBV12-4 and J usage is TRBJ2-5, with D unclear. The DNA end lines up better with TRBJ2-7; the J call may be wrong. There are 11 residues in the CDR3. Here the CDR3 reads CASDGLYEQYF. The CDR3 nucleotides read TGTGCCTCGGACGGTCTTTACGAGCAGTACTTC.

The rearrangement joins TRBV7-2 to TRBJ2-5, with unresolved D. The length of the CDR3 is 12 residues. The germline V gene encodes CDR1 SGHTA and CDR2 FQGNSA. Trimming removed 5 bases from V and 7 bases from J, with 11 bases in between. In nucleotides, the CDR3 is TGTGCCAGCAGCACAACCGGGTGGACCCAGTACTTC. This sequence encodes CASSTTGWTQYF.

The V gene is TRBV20-1, the J gene TRBJ2-6; no definite D call. CDR3 length equals 15 residues. Germline CDR1 reads DFQATT; CDR2 reads SNEGSKA (reference sequence). V lost 7 bases and J 0 bases, leaving 13 bases between the germline ends. For the CDR3, the DNA is TGCAGTGTTCCGGGCTCTAACTCTGGGGCCAACGTCCTGACTTTC. Its translation is CSVPGSNSGANVLTF.

This sequence joins TRBV20-1 and TRBJ1-3, with a tentative D call TRBD1 (6 bases). V was cut by 5 bases and J by 3 bases, with 17 bases left in between. Germline V gene sequence: CDR1 DFQATT, CDR2 SNEGSKA (reference sequence). The CDR3 contains 15 residues. The CDR3 loop reads CSARMGTRGGNTIYF. The CDR3 coding sequence is TGCAGTGCTCGGATGGGGACCAGGGGTGGAAACACCATATATTTT.

CDR3 in DNA: TGCGCCAGCAGCTTTTCCCCGGACGTAAAAGGAGGGTACGAGCAGTACTTC. Residues: CASSFSPDVKGGYEQYF. The chain joins TRBV5-1 to TRBJ2-7; TRBD2 might be the D (6 bases). In germline, CDR1 is SGHRS, CDR2 YFSETQ. V lost 2 bases to trimming and J lost 4 bases, with 22 bases between them. The CDR3 extends over 17 amino acids.

This clonotype is large. The junction differs from germline at one of its ends, possibly a read error. The chain links TRBV5-1 to TRBJ2-5; D gene ambiguous. This CDR3 comprises 11 residues. Per the germline V gene, CDR1 is SGHRS and CDR2 is YFSETQ. CDR3 DNA: TGTGCCAGCAGTTTACAAGAGACCCAGTACTTC. Protein product: CASSLQETQYF.

The V call is TRBV5-1, the J call TRBJ1-2; possible D gene TRBD1, 5 bases. CDR3 length equals 13 residues. V lost 4 bases and J 1 base, leaving 8 bases between the germline ends. Germline V CDR1 and CDR2: SGHRS, YFSETQ. This CDR3 is CASSARVNYGYTF. The DNA of the CDR3 is TGCGCCAGCAGCGCCAGGGTTAACTATGGCTACACCTTC.

V usage is TRBV7-9 and J usage is TRBJ2-1, with D possibly matching TRBD2 (6 bases). Per germline, CDR1 SEHNR and CDR2 FQNEAQ (reference sequence). The CDR3 is 13 amino acids. Trimming shortened V by 4 bases and J by 8 bases, and 12 bases separated the two germline ends. CDR3 in amino acids: CASSWRLGDEQFF. CDR3 DNA sequence: TGTGCCAGCAGCTGGAGACTAGGTGATGAGCAGTTCTTC.

This clonotype came up a few times. The V call is TRBV6-2 or TRBV6-3, the J call TRBJ2-4, with a possible D match to TRBD2 (6 bases). The germline CDR1 and CDR2 sequences are MNHEY and SVGEGT. Trimming shortened V by 2 bases and J by 0 bases, and 17 bases separated the two germline ends. CDR3 length equals 18 residues. The CDR3 nucleotides read TGTGCCAGCAGTTACCCCACCGGGACTTATTTAGCCAAAAACATTCAGTACTTC. It encodes CASSYPTGTYLAKNIQYF.

This clonotype was found a few times. The V and J genes are TRBV20-1 and TRBJ2-3; tentatively, D is TRBD1 (6 bases). Germline values: CDR1 DFQATT, CDR2 SNEGSKA (reference sequence). The CDR3 is 15 residues long. The ends were cut back, 0 bases at V and 6 bases at J, with 16 bases in the middle. This CDR3 reads CSARDRARGWDTQYF. As DNA, the CDR3 is TGCAGTGCTAGAGATAGGGCCAGGGGATGGGATACGCAGTATTTT.

The chain uses TRBV20-1 and TRBJ2-3; TRBD2 is a possible D gene (6 bases). CDR1 is DFQATT and CDR2 is SNEGSKA in the germline V gene (reference sequence). The CDR3 totals 16 residues. Trimming stripped 1 base from V and 6 bases from J, with 20 bases between. The CDR3 DNA is TGCAGTGCTAGAGGAGAAGATGGGGGGAGGCGCGATACGCAGTATTTT. It encodes CSARGEDGGRRDTQYF.

The chain combines TRBV27 with TRBJ2-7, with a tentative D call TRBD1 (5 bases). CDR1 and CDR2 from the germline V gene are MNHEY and SMNVEV (reference sequence). The CDR3 consists of 13 residues. Deletions cut 6 bases from V and 1 base from J, with 10 bases between. CDR3: CASSRAGSYEQYF. The CDR3 region has the DNA TGTGCCAGCAGCCGGGCAGGGTCCTACGAGCAGTACTTC.

The rearrangement joins TRBV20-1 to TRBJ2-5; D perhaps matches TRBD1 (5 bases). V shed 7 bases and J shed 1 base, with 7 bases lying between them. Germline V gene lookup returns CDR1 DFQATT and CDR2 SNEGSKA (reference sequence). The CDR3 runs 11 residues. CDR3 in amino acids: CSGQLQETQYF. Here the CDR3 DNA reads TGCAGTGGACAGCTCCAAGAGACCCAGTACTTC.

The V gene is TRBV2, the J gene TRBJ2-3; D remains unclear. The CDR3 extends over 13 amino acids. The germline V and J ends were trimmed by 7 bases and 2 bases, with 10 bases remaining between them. Per germline, CDR1 SNHLY and CDR2 FYNNEI. This CDR3 reads CASTQTYTDTQYF. As DNA, the CDR3 is TGTGCCAGCACCCAGACATACACAGATACGCAGTATTTT.

The CDR3 DNA reads as TGCAGCGCGGCGACAGGGAGGGTTAATCAGCCCCAGCATTTT. Translation gives CSAATGRVNQPQHF. The chain joins TRBV29-1 to TRBJ1-5; the match to TRBD1 covers 7 bases. This CDR3 comprises 14 residues. J lost 4 bases, V lost 7 bases, and 10 bases had no gene match. Germline CDR1 reads SQVTM; CDR2 reads ANQGSEA.

This clonotype appeared a few times. V usage is TRBV12-3 or TRBV12-4 and J usage is TRBJ2-7; 11 bases are shared with TRBD2. This CDR3 has 14 amino acids. Losses at the gene ends were 5 bases for V and 3 bases for J; bases not matched to a gene: 3. The DNA for the CDR3 is TGTGCCAGCAGTCTGACTAGCGGGGTCTACGAGCAGTACTTC. Its translation is CASSLTSGVYEQYF.

This clonotype was seen more than once but under ten times. The genes are TRBV7-9 and TRBJ2-1; 11 bases match TRBD2. The CDR3 has 16 amino acids. CDR1 is SEHNR and CDR2 is FQNEAQ in the germline V gene (reference sequence). With 4 bases clipped from V and 6 bases from J, the junction kept 8 bases outside the gene matches. Written as DNA, the CDR3 is TGTGCCAGCAGCTCGCCCCCGGGACTAGCGGTCAATGAGCAGTTCTTC. Translation gives CASSSPPGLAVNEQFF.

The chain uses TRBV5-1 and TRBJ1-2, with a tentative D call TRBD1 (5 bases). This CDR3 contains 13 residues. Per germline, CDR1 SGHRS and CDR2 YFSETQ. Trimming left V 1 base short and J 8 bases short, with 12 bases between. This chain's CDR3 is CASSLMAGRGYTF. The CDR3 bases are TGCGCCAGCAGCTTGATGGCAGGGAGGGGCTACACCTTC.

This clonotype has ten or more counts. This chain uses TRBV4-3 with TRBJ2-3; D unclear. Trimming removed 4 bases from V and 5 bases from J, with 10 bases in between. This CDR3 is 13 amino acids long. Per germline, CDR1 LGHNA and CDR2 YSLEER. CDR3 nucleotides: TGCGCCAGCAGCCCAAGGGCAGTAGATACGCAGTATTTT. The encoded protein is CASSPRAVDTQYF.

This clonotype was counted between two and nine times. The J gene is TRBJ2-7, the V gene TRBV10-3, with 8 bases that match TRBD1. After removal of 10 bases from V and 3 bases from J, the junction contained 11 bases not matched to a gene. Germline V gene sequence: CDR1 ENHRY, CDR2 SYGVKD. CDR3 length: 14 residues. CDR3 bases: TGTGCCACCAACGCGGGACAGGATAACTACGAGCAGTACTTC. Translated, it gives CATNAGQDNYEQYF.

This chain joins TRBV20-1 and TRBJ1-4; D unclear. Germline CDR1 and CDR2: DFQATT and SNEGSKA (reference sequence). This CDR3 has 14 residues. Trimming stripped 1 base from V and 2 bases from J, with 8 bases between. DNA of the CDR3: TGCAGTGCTAGAGGGGCGGTTACTAATGAAAAACTGTTTTTT. This sequence encodes CSARGAVTNEKLFF.

This clonotype was seen at least ten times. The genes are TRBV12-3 or TRBV12-4 and TRBJ1-1; possibly TRBD1 for D (6 bases). The ends were cut back, 3 bases at V and 1 base at J, with 6 bases in the middle. This CDR3 spans 13 amino acids. CDR3 sequence reads: CASSFRGNTEAFF. The CDR3, as DNA: TGTGCCAGCAGTTTCAGGGGGAACACTGAAGCTTTCTTT.

CDR3 DNA sequence: TGTGCCAGCAGTTACTCTAGACTAGCTTCGAACACCGGGGAGCTGTTTTTT. Translation: CASSYSRLASNTGELFF. The chain is built from TRBV6-5 and TRBJ2-2, with 7 bases that match TRBD2. The J segment lost 0 bases and the V segment lost 0 bases, leaving 4 bases of the junction unmatched. CDR3 length: 17 residues. Germline V gives CDR1 MNHEY, CDR2 SVGAGI.

This clonotype was counted between two and nine times. This chain joins TRBV11-2 and TRBJ1-1; no clear D gene. The length of the CDR3 is 15 residues. In germline, CDR1 is SGHAT, CDR2 FQNNGV. V was cut by 4 bases and J by 5 bases, with 17 bases left in between. The CDR3 loop reads CASSSQTAVGTEAFF. The CDR3 region has the DNA TGTGCCAGCAGCTCACAAACGGCCGTGGGAACTGAAGCTTTCTTT.

This sequence joins TRBV27 and TRBJ1-5; D is ambiguous. The germline CDR1 and CDR2 sequences are MNHEY and SMNVEV (reference sequence). The CDR3 runs 16 residues. V was shortened by 3 bases and J by 0 bases, with 12 bases between the two germline ends. The CDR3 sequence: CASSFYKPASNQPQHF. CDR3 DNA sequence: TGTGCCAGCAGTTTTTACAAACCCGCTAGCAATCAGCCCCAGCATTTT.

This clonotype was observed a few times. The chain employs TRBV7-2 and TRBJ2-3; 13 bases fit TRBD2. The CDR3 is 13 amino acids. With 8 bases clipped from V and 6 bases from J, the junction kept 2 bases outside the gene matches. The V gene's germline CDR1 is SGHTA and CDR2 FQGNSA. The CDR3 DNA follows: TGTGCCAGCCGGACTAGCGGGAGTGATACGCAGTATTTT. Protein product: CASRTSGSDTQYF.

V and J are TRBV14 and TRBJ2-3; D is perhaps TRBD1 or TRBD2 (5 bases each). CDR1 and CDR2 from the germline V gene are SGHDN and FVKESK. The CDR3 is made up of 16 amino acids. V was shortened by 3 bases and J by 0 bases, with 13 bases between the two germline ends. Here the CDR3 reads CASSHQLGVSTDTQYF. The CDR3 DNA reads TGTGCCAGCAGCCATCAGTTGGGGGTTAGCACAGATACGCAGTATTTT.